Below, 8 T cell receptor beta chains from the same sample are listed, as sequenced in a study of neurological immune-mediated disorders. TCRdb analysed the 5' RACE reads with MiXCR anew, one entry per CDR3 protein. Of about 120,000 distinct CDR3 sequences in the sample, roughly 3.2% were seen once. Sequencing was done on a sample of PBMCs. The receptors originated from a woman in her twenties or thirties with multiple sclerosis.

This clonotype was picked up many times. This chain connects TRBV5-1 to TRBJ2-3; no clear D. Germline CDR1 and CDR2: SGHRS and YFSETQ. This CDR3 contains 12 residues. Trimming removed 4 bases at V and 3 bases at J, with 6 bases between. The CDR3 is CASSHGTDTQYF. DNA of the CDR3: TGCGCCAGCAGCCATGGGACAGATACGCAGTATTTT.

This clonotype has ten or more counts. V gene TRBV5-5 combines with J gene TRBJ1-2, with a possible D match to TRBD1 (6 bases). The CDR3 consists of 14 residues. The germline V gene has CDR1 SGHKS and CDR2 YYEKEE (reference sequence). The V gene lost 2 bases and the J gene lost 4 bases, with 12 bases spanning the gap. The CDR3 loop is CASSLQGPTYGYTF. The DNA of the CDR3 is TGTGCCAGCAGCTTACAGGGCCCGACCTATGGCTACACCTTC. Full variable domain (rest looked up from reference TRBV5-5 and TRBJ1-2): DAGVTQSPTHLIKTRGQQVTLRCSPISGHKSVSWYQQVLGQGPQFIFQYYEKEERGRGNFPDRFSARQFPNYSSELNVNALLLGDSALYLCASSLQGPTYGYTFGSGTRLTVV.

With regard to this clonotype: A much larger clone differs from this one at a single base, so this may be a read error. V is TRBV5-6 and J is TRBJ2-1; 9 bases agree with TRBD1. With V trimmed by 4 bases and J by 10 bases, 12 bases remained unmatched. Germline lookup yields CDR1 SGHDT and CDR2 YYEEEE. CDR3 length: 15 residues. The DNA for the CDR3 is TGTGCCAGCAGCCTCGGACAGGGGATCGCGTACGAGCAGTTCTTC. It is translated as CASSLGQGIAYEQFF.

Many counts were recorded for this clonotype. The chain recombines TRBV20-1 with TRBJ2-1; the match to TRBD2 covers 14 bases. Germline V gene data show CDR1 as DFQATT and CDR2 as SNEGSKA (reference sequence). This CDR3 contains 15 residues. The trim removed 5 bases at V and 8 bases at J, leaving 8 bases unmatched. The CDR3 loop reads CSARPTSGRVHEQFF. CDR3 coding DNA: TGCAGTGCTCGGCCGACTAGCGGGAGGGTCCATGAGCAGTTCTTC.

This rearrangement joins TRBV7-6 to TRBJ1-2; no clear D. Germline CDR1 reads SGHVS; CDR2 reads FNYEAQ. V was cut by 2 bases and J by 8 bases, with 12 bases left in between. The CDR3 has 13 amino acids. This CDR3 is CASSLRDAEGYTF. The DNA for the CDR3 is TGTGCCAGCAGCTTACGGGATGCTGAAGGCTACACCTTC.

This chain uses TRBV20-1 with TRBJ1-1; weak D call: TRBD1 (5 bases). The germline gives CDR1 DFQATT, CDR2 SNEGSKA (reference sequence). This CDR3 has 15 residues. Trimming pared 0 bases from V and 0 bases from J, leaving 11 bases between. CDR3 in amino acids: CSARDIRGLNTEAFF. For the CDR3, the DNA is TGCAGTGCTAGAGATATTCGGGGACTGAACACTGAAGCTTTCTTT.

This clonotype came up many times. The chain combines TRBV6-2 or TRBV6-3 with TRBJ2-3; 8 positions match TRBD1. Looked up from germline, CDR1 is MNHEY and CDR2 is SVGEGT. This CDR3 is built from 17 residues. The V segment lost 2 bases and the J segment 2 bases; nucleotides outside the gene matches: 9. The CDR3 coding sequence is TGTGCCAGCAGTTACCGGGGTCGGGGACAGGTCACAGATACGCAGTATTTT. This encodes CASSYRGRGQVTDTQYF.

This clonotype was seen repeatedly, ten times or more. The gene calls are TRBV29-1 and TRBJ2-5; 11 positions agree with TRBD2. CDR1 SQVTM and CDR2 ANQGSEA come from the germline V gene. This CDR3 has 14 residues. Germline trimming cut 6 bases from V and 2 bases from J; bases unmatched to any gene: 5. In DNA, the CDR3 is TGCAGCGTGGGGGGACTAGCGGTACAAGAGACCCAGTACTTC. Amino acid sequence: CSVGGLAVQETQYF. Looking up the rest from reference TRBV29-1 and TRBJ2-5 gives the full variable domain: SAVISQKPSRDICQRGTSLTIQCQVDSQVTMMFWYRQQPGQSLTLIATANQGSEATYESGFVIDKFPISRPNLTFSTLTVSNMSPEDSSIYLCSVGGLAVQETQYFGPGTRLLVL.